The T cell receptor beta chain described here comes from a study of cytomegalovirus exposure and HLA in healthy donors. Overall study context: Clustering assigned 81% of the roughly 370 genotyped donors to the Caucasian-associated ancestry cluster. Study-wide results and limits: Cytomegalovirus-associated status was assigned to more than 150 TCR beta chains. As a later analysis showed, several of the most significant clusters appeared to be linked to common viral pathogens.

A multiplex PCR was run with 60 Vbeta primers and 13 Jbeta primers. Using immunoSEQ multiplex PCR, the repertoire was profiled, and TCRdb retains in-frame clones only, with some absent. Among 250,000 to 350,000 clones listed, around 90% were seen once. Of note for this clone: The antigen is unknown.

The CDR3 has 13 residues. Losses at the gene ends were 4 bases for V and 7 bases for J; bases not matched to a gene: 3. Germline CDR1 is SGHTA and CDR2 is FQGTGA. V and J are TRBV7-3 and TRBJ2-2; TRBD1 matches 7 bases. Sequenced material: PBMCs. This receptor was taken from a woman aged 18-30 years in good health and CMV-seronegative. The CDR3 DNA is TGTGCCAGCAGCTCGACAGGGCTCGGGGAGCTGTTTTTT. It encodes CASSSTGLGELFF.